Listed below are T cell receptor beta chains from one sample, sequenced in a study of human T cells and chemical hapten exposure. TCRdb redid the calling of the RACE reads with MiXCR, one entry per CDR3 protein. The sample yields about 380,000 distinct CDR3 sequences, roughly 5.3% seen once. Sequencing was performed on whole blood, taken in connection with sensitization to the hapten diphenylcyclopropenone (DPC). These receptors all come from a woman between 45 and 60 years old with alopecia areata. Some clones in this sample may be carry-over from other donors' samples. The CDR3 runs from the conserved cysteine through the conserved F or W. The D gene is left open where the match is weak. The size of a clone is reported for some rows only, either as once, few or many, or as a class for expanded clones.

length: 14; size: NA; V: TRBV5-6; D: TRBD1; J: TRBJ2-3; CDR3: CASSRTGELRTQYF; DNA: TGTGCCAGCAGCCGGACAGGGGAACTAAGGACGCAGTATTTT
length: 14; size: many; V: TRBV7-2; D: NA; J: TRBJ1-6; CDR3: CASSLGVGNSPLHF; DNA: TGTGCCAGCAGCTTGGGTGTGGGGAATTCACCCCTCCACTTT
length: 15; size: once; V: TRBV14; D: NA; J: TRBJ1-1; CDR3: CASSQENRANTEAFF; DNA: TGTGCCAGCAGCCAAGAAAACAGGGCGAACACTGAAGCTTTCTTT
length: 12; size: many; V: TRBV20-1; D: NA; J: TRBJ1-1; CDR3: CSARSGRTEAFF; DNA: TGCAGTGCTAGGTCCGGGAGGACTGAAGCTTTCTTT
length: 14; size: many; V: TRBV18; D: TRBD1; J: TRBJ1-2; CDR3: CASSPTGPGDGYTF; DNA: TGTGCCAGCTCACCGACAGGGCCCGGTGATGGCTACACCTTC
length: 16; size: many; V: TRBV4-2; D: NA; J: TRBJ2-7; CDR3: CASSQGALGTLYEQYF; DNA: TGTGCCAGCAGCCAAGGGGCCCTAGGCACCCTATACGAGCAGTACTTC
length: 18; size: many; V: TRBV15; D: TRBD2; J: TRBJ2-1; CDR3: CATSRDPSEGGRRNEQFF; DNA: TGTGCCACCAGCAGAGATCCCTCGGAGGGCGGGAGAAGGAATGAGCAGTTCTTC
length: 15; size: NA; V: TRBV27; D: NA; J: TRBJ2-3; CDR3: CASSPTGTRTDTQYF; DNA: TGTGCCAGCAGCCCCACAGGGACTCGCACAGATACGCAGTATTTT
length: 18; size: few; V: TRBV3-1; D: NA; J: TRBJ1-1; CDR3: CASSHPTLLADPNTEAFF; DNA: TGTGCCAGCAGCCACCCCACACTGTTGGCAGACCCGAACACTGAAGCTTTCTTT
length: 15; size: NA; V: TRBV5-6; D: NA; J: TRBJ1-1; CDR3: CASSLGGSSNTEAFF; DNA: TGTGCCAGCAGCTTGGGCGGCAGTTCGAACACTGAAGCTTTCTTT
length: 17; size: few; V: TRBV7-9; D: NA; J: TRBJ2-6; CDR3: CASSSAGANSGANVLTF; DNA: TGTGCCAGCAGCTCTGCGGGGGCTAACTCTGGGGCCAACGTCCTGACTTTC
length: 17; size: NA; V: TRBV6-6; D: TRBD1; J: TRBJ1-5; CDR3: CASSTGQGLGNTQPQHF; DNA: TGTGCCAGCAGTACGGGACAGGGCCTGGGGAATACGCAGCCCCAGCATTTT
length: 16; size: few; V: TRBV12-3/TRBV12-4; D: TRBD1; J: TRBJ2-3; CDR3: CASSPGTGPGLDTQYF; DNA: TGTGCCAGCAGTCCAGGGACAGGGCCCGGTCTAGATACGCAGTATTTT
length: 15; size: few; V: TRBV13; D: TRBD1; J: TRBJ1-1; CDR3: CASSLFDREFNEAFF; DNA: TGTGCCAGCAGCTTATTTGACAGGGAGTTTAATGAAGCTTTCTTT
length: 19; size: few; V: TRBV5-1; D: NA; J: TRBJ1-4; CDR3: CASSLTRRGGRGSNEKLFF; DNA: TGCGCCAGCAGCTTGACCCGACGGGGGGGCCGAGGCTCGAATGAAAAACTGTTTTTT
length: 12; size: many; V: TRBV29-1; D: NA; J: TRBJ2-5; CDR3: CSAPTSGETQYF; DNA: TGCAGCGCCCCGACTAGTGGGGAGACCCAGTACTTC
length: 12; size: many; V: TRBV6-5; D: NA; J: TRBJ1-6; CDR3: CATGANNSPLHF; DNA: TGTGCCACCGGGGCGAATAATTCACCCCTCCACTTT